Given below is one TCR beta chain in context. The CDR3 consists of 14 residues. Per the germline V gene, CDR1 is SGHNT and CDR2 is YYREEE (reference sequence). The V end was cut by 4 bases, the J end by 3 bases, with 14 bases between. The PCR used 60 Vbeta and 13 Jbeta primers. TCRdb keeps only in-frame clones here, not all; method: immunoSEQ multiplex PCR. The sample carries under 150,000 clones, 70% to 80% recorded once. These data are taken from a study of cytomegalovirus exposure and HLA in healthy donors. The chain joins TRBV5-4 to TRBJ2-7; a possible D gene is TRBD2 (6 bases). The TCR sequence derives from a man between 50 and 59 years old in good health and CMV-seronegative. Source material: PBMCs. CDR3 bases: TGTGCCAGCAGCCCCGGCGGGGTAAACTACGAGCAGTACTTC. As protein: CASSPGGVNYEQYF.